Below, 17 T cell receptor delta chains from the same sample are listed, as sequenced in a study of gamma-delta chains in newborns, infants, children. TCRdb fed the reads to CATT. This table has about 4,200 delta-chain clones, roughly 14% appearing once. Material: blood. The receptors here all came from a child who was a newborn, infant or young child, either healthy, febrile or measles-vaccinated (not recorded which).

Regarding this clone: Since a much larger clone is just one base distant, this may be a read error. The CDR3 region has the DNA TGTGCCTGTGACAGAGTAGGAGGGACCACCTTCCCCTGGGACACCCGACAGATGTTTTTC. Protein sequence: CACDRVGGTTFPWDTRQMFF. The V and J genes are TRDV2 and TRDJ3, with a weak D call TRDD2 (6 bases). Between the trimmed V and J ends, which lost 2 bases and 2 bases, there was a span of 21 bases. Germline CDR1 and CDR2: GEAIGNYY and EKD. CDR3 length: 20 amino acids.

This clone was recorded a few times. The TCRdb protein, from a much larger clone, departs from this DNA's translation at residue 5, likely by read error; the protein shown derives from the DNA. V and J are TRDV3 and TRDJ1; 9 nucleotides line up with TRDD3. No J segment appears in TCRdb, so it was assigned here by matching the sequence to germline. The germline CDR1 and CDR2 sequences are TVYSNPD and GDNSRS (reference sequence). The CDR3 totals 14 residues. The ends lost 2 bases at V and 3 bases at J; junction bases unmatched: 7. The CDR3 spells CAFARWGISDKLIF. The CDR3, as DNA: TGTGCCTTTGCCAGGTGGGGGATATCCGATAAACTCATCTTT.

The rearrangement joins TRDV2 to TRDJ1; 9 nucleotides match TRDD3. Because TCRdb records no J gene, it was assigned here through a match of the DNA to germline. CDR3 length: 19 residues. Trimming cost V 2 bases and J 2 bases; bases outside gene matches: 17. Germline loops: CDR1 GEAIGNYY, CDR2 EKD. The CDR3 coding sequence is TGTGCCTGTGACAGAGGAACTGGGGGAGACGCGGGGGAAACCGATAAACTCATCTTT. It specifies CACDRGTGGDAGETDKLIF.

Regarding this clone: TCRdb shows a much larger clone's protein in place of this DNA's translation, and the two differ at residue 5, likely through a read error; the protein shown is translated from the DNA. The CDR3 spells CACDILGGNMYTDKLIF. CDR3 nucleotide sequence: TGTGCCTGTGACATACTGGGGGGAAATATGTACACCGATAAACTCATCTTT. The chain recombines TRDV2 with TRDJ1, with 8 positions matching TRDD3. The CDR3 totals 17 residues. The trim removed 2 bases at V and 0 bases at J, leaving 10 bases unmatched. Germline V gene sequence: CDR1 GEAIGNYY, CDR2 EKD.

In this sample, this clone is large. This same CDR3 is encoded by further DNA sequences in the sample. This chain connects TRDV2 to TRDJ3, with unresolved D. Germline V gives CDR1 GEAIGNYY, CDR2 EKD. Between the trimmed V and J ends, which lost 0 bases and 5 bases, there was a span of 4 bases. CDR3 length: 14 amino acids. As DNA, the CDR3 is TGTGCCTGTGACACCGTAGGGGACACCCGACAGATGTTTTTC. Translating it yields CACDTVGDTRQMFF.

This clone rates as medium-sized. With a much larger clone just one base away, this may be a read error. The CDR3 DNA reads as TGTGCCTGTGACACCGCTGGGGGTTCTTCCTGGGACACCCGACGGATGTTTTTC. As protein: CACDTAGGSSWDTRRMFF. The gene calls are TRDV2 and TRDJ3; D is perhaps TRDD3 (7 bases). This CDR3 region has 18 residues. CDR1 is GEAIGNYY and CDR2 is EKD in the germline V gene.

This clone was observed a few times. This DNA's translation differs at residue 9 from TCRdb's protein, which comes from a much larger clone; a read error is likely, and the protein shown is translated from the DNA. The V call is TRDV2, the J call TRDJ1; 8 nucleotides match TRDD3. Germline CDR1 GEAIGNYY, CDR2 EKD. This CDR3 is 15 amino acids long. V lost 3 bases, J lost 4 bases, and 9 bases stayed unmatched. CDR3 sequence reads: CACDALLGGGDKLIF. The DNA of the CDR3 is TGTGCCTGTGACGCCCTACTGGGGGGGGGCGATAAACTCATCTTT.

In this sample, this clone turned up a few times. A much larger clone differs from this one at a single base, so this may be a read error. Distinct nucleotide sequences in the sample also encode this CDR3. J is TRDJ1 and V is TRDV1; 13 nucleotides line up with TRDD3. In germline, CDR1 is TSWWSYY, CDR2 QGS. The CDR3 length is 23 residues. The DNA for the CDR3 is TGTGCCCTTGGGGAACTAACCCCACACGACATTACTGGGGGATACGCGTTCGGCGATAAACTCATCTTT. It specifies CALGELTPHDITGGYAFGDKLIF.

The V gene was identified as TRDV2, while no J gene was called; the table assigns TRDD3, which was not confirmed against the DNA. This CDR3 region has 15 residues. CDR1 and CDR2 (germline): GEAIGNYY, EKD. The CDR3 coding sequence is TGTGCCTGGGTCACGCTCGGGGATGGGACAGCAAACATCATCTTT. The encoded protein is CAWVTLGDGTANIIF.

On this clone: A single base separates this from a much larger clone, so it may be a read error. The J segment is TRDJ1; no V gene was assigned; no DNA check was done on the table's D call, TRDD3. The CDR3 has 23 residues. The CDR3 reads CALGELTSYTYPLGDTRTDKLIF. The DNA of the CDR3 is TGTGCTCTTGGAGAACTGACATCCTACACCTATCCGCTGGGGGATACGCGGACCGATAAACTCATCTTT.

TRDV1 is the V gene, and the J gene was not called; no DNA check was done on the table's D call, TRDD3. CDR1 and CDR2 from the germline V gene are TSWWSYY and QGS. CDR3 length equals 23 residues. CDR3 coding DNA: TGTGCTCTTGGGGAACTAACCACACACGACATTACTGGGGGATACGCGTTCGGCGATAAACCCATCTTT. As protein: CALGELTTHDITGGYAFGDKPIF.

This clone is a singleton in its sample. A much larger clone differs by one base, so this may be a read error. No V gene call was produced; the J gene was TRDJ1; the DNA was not used to check the table's D call, TRDD3. CDR3 length: 24 amino acids. CDR3 amino acids: CALGDSPLLPPKILWDTTPDKLIF. DNA for the CDR3: TGTGCTCTTGGGGACTCCCCCCTCCTACCACCTAAGATACTGTGGGATACTACGCCCGATAAACTCATCTTT.

Judged by abundance, this clone is medium-sized. This may stem from a read error, because a much larger clone lies one nucleotide away. The chain has TRDV2 and TRDJ3; 12 bases align to TRDD3. TCRdb does not report a J gene; here it was assigned by matching the DNA to germline references. The CDR3 is 19 amino acids. Germline V gene data show CDR1 as GEAIGNYY and CDR2 as EKD. CDR3 coding DNA: TGTGCCTGTGACACTGTACTGGGGGATACCTCCTGGGACACCCGAAAGATGTTTTTC. Translated, it gives CACDTVLGDTSWDTRKMFF.

Notes on this clone: This likely came from a read error, as a far larger clone is one base away. The chain employs TRDV2 and TRDJ1; 7 nucleotides align to TRDD3. With V trimmed by 2 bases and J by 1 base, 21 bases remained unmatched. Looked up from germline, CDR1 is GEAIGNYY and CDR2 is EKD. This CDR3 region has 20 residues. The CDR3 region has the DNA TGTGCCTGTGACATCCTTACCCCTCATAATGGGGGACCCACCACCGATAAACTCATCTTT. This translates into CACDILTPHNGGPTTDKLIF.

This clone was counted a few times. A far larger clone lies a single base away; this is likely a read error. Within the sample, other DNA sequences also encode this same CDR3. This chain connects TRDV2 to TRDJ3; no firm D call. CDR1 is GEAIGNYY and CDR2 is EKD in the germline V gene. The CDR3 spans 20 residues. DNA for the CDR3: TGTGCCTGCGACACGTACTATGGATGGGAGAGCTCCTGGGACACCCGACAGATGTTTTTC. Protein: CACDTYYGWESSWDTRQMFF.

About this clone itself: The protein held in TCRdb is that of a much larger clone and does not match this DNA's translation at residue 9, likely because of a read error; the protein shown is translated from the DNA. The chain recombines TRDV2 with TRDJ1; D is perhaps TRDD3 (6 bases). V lost 3 bases, J lost 4 bases, and 14 bases lay in between. The germline V gene encodes CDR1 GEAIGNYY and CDR2 EKD. This CDR3 comprises 14 residues. The CDR3 loop is CACDPVLGVDKLIF. Here the CDR3 DNA reads TGTGCCTGTGACCCCGTACTGGGTGTCGATAAACTCATCTTT.

This clone turned up a few times. A much larger clone lies one base from this, so it may be a read error. The J gene is TRDJ3, the V gene TRDV2; 12 bases line up with TRDD3. The CDR3 covers 24 residues. J gave up 0 bases and V 0 bases, and 17 bases lay outside the gene matches. CDR1 and CDR2 from the germline V gene are GEAIGNYY and EKD. CDR3 in DNA: TGTGCCTGTGACACCCCGGAAGCTGGGGGATACGCCCAGAATCGCTCCTGGGACACCCGACAGATGTTTTTC. Amino acids: CACDTPEAGGYAQNRSWDTRQMFF.